Below are 7 T cell receptor beta chains sequenced from a single sample in a study of cytomegalovirus exposure and HLA in healthy donors. The PCR contained 60 Vbeta and 13 Jbeta primers. Clones were read by immunoSEQ multiplex PCR, and TCRdb kept only the in-frame ones, dropping some. The clone table shows approximately 110,000 clones, with the ten largest holding roughly 1%. Sample: PBMCs. The receptors stem from a man between 18 and 35 years old in good health and CMV-seronegative.

The CDR3, as DNA: TGTGCCAGCAGCTTGGGACAGGGGCTTCCGGGGGAGCTGTTTTTT. It codes for CASSLGQGLPGELFF. The V and J genes are TRBV5-8 and TRBJ2-2; 8 bases are shared with TRBD1. Germline values: CDR1 SGHTS, CDR2 YDEGEE. CDR3 length: 15 residues. Trimming at V came to 0 bases and at J to 8 bases, leaving 6 bases not matched to a gene.

The gene calls are TRBV5-1 and TRBJ2-2; 9 bases align to TRBD2. The CDR3 is 19 residues long. With 1 base clipped from V and 0 bases from J, the junction kept 10 bases outside the gene matches. Germline CDR1 reads SGHRS; CDR2 reads YFSETQ. CDR3 bases: TGCGCCAGCAGCTTGTATAGCTTCGGCGGGGGGGCGAACACCGGGGAGCTGTTTTTT. The encoded protein is CASSLYSFGGGANTGELFF. The whole variable domain, remainder taken from reference TRBV5-1 and TRBJ2-2, is KAGVTQTPRYLIKTRGQQVTLSCSPISGHRSVSWYQQTPGQGLQFLFEYFSETQRNKGNFPGRFSGRQFSNSRSEMNVSTLELGDSALYLCASSLYSFGGGANTGELFFGEGSRLTVL.

Here the CDR3 DNA reads TGTGCCAGCAGCCTTTCGGGGGGACCTTCACCCCTCCACTTT. Translating gives CASSLSGGPSPLHF. The rearrangement uses TRBV13 and TRBJ1-6, with TRBD1 as a possible D gene (5 bases). Germline V gene data show CDR1 as PRHDT and CDR2 as FYEKMQ (reference sequence). V lost 5 bases, J lost 9 bases, and 14 bases lay in between. The CDR3 length is 14 residues.

This chain uses TRBV15 with TRBJ2-2; a possible D gene is TRBD1 (6 bases). Germline lookup yields CDR1 LNHNV and CDR2 YYDKDF (reference sequence). The length of the CDR3 is 17 residues. Deletions cut 1 base from V and 5 bases from J, with 17 bases between. CDR3 sequence (DNA): TGTGCCACCAGCAGAGGGACAGAACCTTGGTGGACCGGGGAGCTGTTTTTT. The encoded protein is CATSRGTEPWWTGELFF.

This sequence joins TRBV27 and TRBJ2-7; TRBD1 is a possible D gene (5 bases). The length of the CDR3 is 15 residues. The germline V gene encodes CDR1 MNHEY and CDR2 SMNVEV (reference sequence). Trimming took 8 bases from V and 5 from J, leaving 22 bases between them. The CDR3 loop reads CASSRIGPGAHEQYF. The CDR3 nucleotides read TGTGCCAGCTCCCGGATCGGGCCTGGGGCACACGAGCAGTACTTC.

The chain employs TRBV30 and TRBJ1-3; D remains ambiguous. V lost 3 bases to trimming and J lost 0 bases, with 27 bases between them. This CDR3 region has 20 residues. Germline loops: CDR1 GTSNPN, CDR2 SVGIG (reference sequence). The CDR3 is CAWRGPGTRRRSNSGNTIYF. The CDR3 coding sequence is TGTGCCTGGAGGGGCCCCGGAACCCGACGTAGATCTAACTCTGGAAACACCATATATTTT. The full variable domain, completed using reference TRBV30 and TRBJ1-3, is SQTIHQWPATLVQPVGSPLSLECTVEGTSNPNLYWYRQAAGRGLQLLFYSVGIGQISSEVPQNLSASRPQDRQFILSSKKLLLSDSGFYLCAWRGPGTRRRSNSGNTIYFGEGSWLTVV.

This chain links TRBV6-1 with TRBJ1-5; D gene unclear. Germline CDR1 is MNHNS and CDR2 is SASEGT. The germline V and J ends were trimmed by 3 bases and 1 base, with 10 bases remaining between them. The CDR3 consists of 15 residues. CDR3 loop: CASSDRGSSNQPQHF. The CDR3 bases are TGTGCCAGCAGTGACCGGGGAAGCAGCAATCAGCCCCAGCATTTT.